The clone carrying this TCR beta chain has at least ten counts. As yet, its antigen is unknown. One junction end does not reproduce the germline sequence, and a read error may be involved. One entry per CDR3 protein, called by TCRdb with MiXCR from the 5' RACE reads. The profile covers roughly 500,000 distinct CDR3 sequences, with less than 20% appearing a single time and over 11% taken by the ten largest. CDR1 is SGHRS and CDR2 is YFSETQ in the germline V gene. The length of the CDR3 is 13 residues. This sample stems from a study of T cells after yellow fever vaccination. Whole-study results and caveats: Post-booster samples contained most primary-vaccination clones (more than 95% CD4, around 88% CD8).

This clonotype was sampled from a man younger than 40 who received the YFV17D yellow fever vaccine. Sequenced here: PBMCs, sampled 15 days after the yellow fever booster vaccination. This chain links TRBV5-1 with TRBJ2-3; no clear D. The CDR3 loop is CASSLTSTDTQYF. The CDR3 nucleotides read TGTGCCAGCAGCTTAACCAGCACAGATACGCAGTATTTT.